Listed here are 7 T cell receptor beta chains from one sample, sequenced in a study of blood T cell repertoires in COVID-19. Assay: immunoSEQ multiplex PCR; the TCRdb copy retains only in-frame clones and omits some. The table lists 150,000 to 200,000 clones, about 74% of them singletons. The sequencing sample was made of peripheral blood. Every receptor here comes from an elderly woman with acute or convalescent COVID-19.

The chain employs TRBV5-8 and TRBJ2-5, with 13 bases that match TRBD2. The CDR3 has 18 residues. The germline V gene has CDR1 SGHTS and CDR2 YDEGEE. V lost 4 bases, J lost 1 base, and 10 bases stayed unmatched. The CDR3 reads CASSPGTSGTMGQETQYF. CDR3 sequence (DNA): TGTGCCAGCAGCCCAGGGACTAGCGGGACGATGGGCCAAGAGACCCAGTACTTC. The full variable domain, completed using reference TRBV5-8 and TRBJ2-5, is EAGVTQSPTHLIKTRGQQATLRCSPISGHTSVYWYQQALGLGLQFLLWYDEGEERNRGNFPPRFSGRQFPNYSSELNVNALELEDSALYLCASSPGTSGTMGQETQYFGPGTRLLVL.

The chain joins TRBV28 to TRBJ2-7; D may be TRBD2 (6 bases). Germline CDR1 MDHEN, CDR2 SYDVKM. This CDR3 comprises 13 residues. V was pared by 4 bases and J by 5 bases, with 12 bases between. The CDR3 loop reads CASSSIREDEQYF. The CDR3 DNA is TGTGCCAGCAGTTCCATCAGGGAGGACGAGCAGTACTTC.

The table lists this clone with a few counts. V gene TRBV27 combines with J gene TRBJ1-1; TRBD1 aligns across 9 bases. Germline V gene lookup returns CDR1 MNHEY and CDR2 SMNVEV (reference sequence). The V gene end was trimmed by 7 bases and the J gene end by 3 bases; junction bases not matched to a gene: 9. The CDR3 has 15 amino acids. CDR3 protein: CASNSQGAGDTEAFF. The CDR3, as DNA: TGTGCCAGCAACTCACAGGGGGCGGGTGACACTGAAGCTTTCTTT.

The chain couples TRBV18 to TRBJ1-2; D is possibly TRBD1 (5 bases). V lost 4 bases to trimming and J lost 8 bases, with 14 bases between them. The CDR3 consists of 13 residues. Germline loops: CDR1 KGHSH, CDR2 LQKENI. CDR3 loop: CASSLDRTRGYTF. Written as DNA, the CDR3 is TGTGCCAGCTCACTAGACAGAACCAGAGGCTACACCTTC.

This chain uses TRBV28 with TRBJ2-7; 7 bases fit TRBD2. The CDR3 totals 14 residues. CDR1 is MDHEN and CDR2 is SYDVKM in the germline V gene. V lost 3 bases and J lost 0; bases outside the gene matches: 2. The CDR3 region is CASSLGGNSYEQYF. The DNA for the CDR3 is TGTGCCAGCAGTTTGGGGGGGAACTCCTACGAGCAGTACTTC.

The rearrangement joins TRBV25-1 to TRBJ2-5; D might be TRBD1 (5 bases). The germline gives CDR1 MGHDK, CDR2 SYGVNS. Trimming shortened V by 5 bases and J by 5 bases, and 12 bases separated the two germline ends. The CDR3 totals 13 residues. The CDR3: CASSPSGRETQYF. CDR3 coding DNA: TGTGCCAGCAGTCCCTCAGGGCGGGAGACCCAGTACTTC.

This chain joins TRBV19 and TRBJ1-1; tentatively, D is TRBD1 (5 bases). Germline V gives CDR1 LNHDA, CDR2 SQIVND (reference sequence). The CDR3 runs 14 residues. V was cut by 4 bases and J by 1 base, with 10 bases left in between. CDR3 loop: CASSKGGANTEAFF. The CDR3 DNA reads TGTGCCAGTAGTAAGGGAGGGGCGAACACTGAAGCTTTCTTT.